This TCR beta chain was captured by sequencing in a study of T cell responses to AZD1222 COVID-19 vaccine. The V end was cut by 4 bases, the J end by 1 base, with 5 bases between. In germline, CDR1 is SGHRS, CDR2 YFSETQ. The CDR3 contains 12 residues. TCRdb's table, derived via immunoSEQ multiplex PCR, lists solely in-frame clones and lacks some. The sample lists some 180,000 clones; over 90% were seen once. This sequence was found in an adult who received the AZD1222 COVID-19 vaccine. The source was peripheral blood, collected 28 days after the second AZD1222 dose. V and J are TRBV5-1 and TRBJ1-1; a possible D gene is TRBD1 (5 bases). CDR3: CASSGTNTEAFF. The CDR3 region has the DNA TGCGCCAGCAGCGGGACGAACACTGAAGCTTTCTTT.